The 14 T cell receptor beta chains reported below all come from one sample, sequenced in a study of blood T cell repertoires in COVID-19. Clones were sequenced by immunoSEQ multiplex PCR, and TCRdb holds only the in-frame ones, with some missing. This table holds about 140,000 clones, 80% to 85% found once. The sequenced sample consisted of peripheral blood. The receptors here all came from a human donor in a cohort sampled during active COVID-19.

This chain connects TRBV5-1 to TRBJ1-3; TRBD1 matches 7 bases. Losses at the gene ends were 6 bases for V and 2 bases for J; bases not matched to a gene: 5. This CDR3 has 14 amino acids. Germline V gene lookup returns CDR1 SGHRS and CDR2 YFSETQ. The CDR3 DNA is TGCGCCAGCACCGACAGGGCTGCTGGAAACACCATATATTTT. Translation gives CASTDRAAGNTIYF.

This clone has just one count. The chain joins TRBV5-1 to TRBJ2-7, with D tentatively TRBD2 (6 bases). Germline V gene lookup returns CDR1 SGHRS and CDR2 YFSETQ. The V and J ends lost 3 bases and 2 bases respectively, with 9 bases between them. The CDR3 length is 13 residues. CDR3 sequence reads: CASSSRETYEQYF. The CDR3 DNA reads as TGCGCCAGCAGCTCCCGGGAGACCTACGAGCAGTACTTC.

The chain couples TRBV27 to TRBJ2-2, with D tentatively TRBD2 (5 bases). V was shortened by 2 bases and J by 5 bases, with 15 bases between the two germline ends. The CDR3 has 16 amino acids. CDR1 is MNHEY and CDR2 is SMNVEV in the germline V gene (reference sequence). CDR3 in DNA: TGTGCCAGCAGTTTAAGCTCGATAGGGAGTACCGGGGAGCTGTTTTTT. This sequence encodes CASSLSSIGSTGELFF.

The chain carries TRBV19 and TRBJ2-5; the match to TRBD2 covers 9 bases. This CDR3 has 13 residues. Looked up from germline, CDR1 is LNHDA and CDR2 is SQIVND (reference sequence). V shed 7 bases, J shed 4 bases, and the junction held 4 bases outside the gene matches. CDR3 bases: TGTGCCAGTAATAGAGCGGGGGGAGAGACCCAGTACTTC. Amino acids: CASNRAGGETQYF.

The rearrangement uses TRBV27 and TRBJ1-4; no definite D call. Trimming took 6 bases from V and 4 from J, leaving 15 bases between them. This CDR3 comprises 15 residues. Germline V lookup: CDR1 MNHEY, CDR2 SMNVEV (reference sequence). The CDR3 DNA sequence: TGTGCCAGCAGAAAACCGGGAAAGGGTAATGAAAAACTGTTTTTT. The encoded protein is CASRKPGKGNEKLFF. Full variable domain (rest looked up from reference TRBV27 and TRBJ1-4): EAQVTQNPRYLITVTGKKLTVTCSQNMNHEYMSWYRQDPGLGLRQIYYSMNVEVTDKGDVPEGYKVSRKEKRNFPLILESPSPNQTSLYFCASRKPGKGNEKLFFGSGTQLSVL.

The chain couples TRBV5-1 to TRBJ2-4; 10 nucleotides line up with TRBD2. The CDR3 loop spans 17 amino acids. The V and J ends lost 4 bases and 1 base, in that order; junction bases with no gene match: 8. Germline loops: CDR1 SGHRS, CDR2 YFSETQ. This chain's CDR3 is CASSPQSGGAAKNIQYF. Here the CDR3 DNA reads TGCGCCAGCAGCCCACAGAGCGGGGGGGCTGCCAAAAACATTCAGTACTTC.

The chain joins TRBV13 to TRBJ1-2; D possibly corresponds to TRBD1 (6 bases). Germline CDR1 PRHDT, CDR2 FYEKMQ (reference sequence). The CDR3 has 13 residues. With 0 bases removed from V and 5 bases from J, the gap between germline ends came to 7 bases. The CDR3 reads CASSLGQGYGYTF. The CDR3 DNA sequence: TGTGCCAGCAGCTTAGGACAGGGATATGGCTACACCTTC. Complete variable domain (other parts from reference TRBV13 and TRBJ1-2): AAGVIQSPRHLIKEKRETATLKCYPIPRHDTVYWYQQGPGQDPQFLISFYEKMQSDKGSIPDRFSAQQFSDYHSELNMSSLELGDSALYFCASSLGQGYGYTFGSGTRLTVV.

The chain has TRBV3-1 (or the pseudogene TRBV3-2) and TRBJ2-7, with D perhaps matching TRBD1 (6 bases). The CDR3 runs to 14 residues. Germline V gene lookup returns CDR1 LGHDT and CDR2 YNNKEL (reference sequence). Trimming removed 1 base from V and 0 bases from J, with 7 bases in between. CDR3 bases: TGTGCCAGCAGCCAAGTAGGGGGCTCCTACGAGCAGTACTTC. Amino acids: CASSQVGGSYEQYF.

The sample holds one count of this clone. The chain joins TRBV2 to TRBJ1-2; possibly TRBD1 for D (6 bases). Germline V gives CDR1 SNHLY, CDR2 FYNNEI. This CDR3 comprises 13 residues. Trimming took 5 bases from V and 8 from J, leaving 15 bases between them. CDR3 amino acids: CASSLTTGQGYTF. As DNA, the CDR3 is TGTGCCAGCAGTTTAACTACAGGGCAAGGCTACACCTTC. The complete variable domain, with remaining parts taken from reference TRBV2 and TRBJ1-2, reads EPEVTQTPSHQVTQMGQEVILRCVPISNHLYFYWYRQILGQKVEFLVSFYNNEISEKSEIFDDQFSVERPDGSNFTLKIRSTKLEDSAMYFCASSLTTGQGYTFGSGTRLTVV.

V is TRBV6-5 and J is TRBJ1-1; D might be TRBD1 (5 bases). The V end was cut by 5 bases, the J end by 1 base, with 8 bases between. Germline V gene sequence: CDR1 MNHEY, CDR2 SVGAGI. The CDR3 runs to 13 residues. CDR3 in amino acids: CASSRGRNTEAFF. CDR3 DNA: TGTGCCAGCAGTAGGGGAAGGAACACTGAAGCTTTCTTT.

The chain recombines TRBV27 with TRBJ1-5; TRBD1 agrees at 9 bases. V lost 6 bases to trimming and J lost 3 bases; unmatched junction nucleotides: 6. Germline V gene data show CDR1 as MNHEY and CDR2 as SMNVEV (reference sequence). This CDR3 region has 15 residues. The CDR3 nucleotides are TGTGCCAGCAGAGGGACAGGGAGGGTCAATCAGCCCCAGCATTTT. Translating it yields CASRGTGRVNQPQHF.

The chain uses TRBV25-1 and TRBJ1-3; D call uncertain. Germline assignment: CDR1 MGHDK and CDR2 SYGVNS. The CDR3 runs to 16 residues. Trimming pared 1 base from V and 2 bases from J, leaving 12 bases between. The CDR3: CASSESLARAGNTIYF. CDR3 DNA sequence: TGTGCCAGCAGTGAATCCCTAGCAAGGGCTGGAAACACCATATATTTT. Full variable domain (rest looked up from reference TRBV25-1 and TRBJ1-3): EADIYQTPRYLVIGTGKKITLECSQTMGHDKMYWYQQDPGMELHLIHYSYGVNSTEKGDLSSESTVSRIRTEHFPLTLESARPSHTSQYLCASSESLARAGNTIYFGEGSWLTVV.

The chain uses TRBV12-5 and TRBJ1-5; weak D call: TRBD1 (5 bases). Looked up from germline, CDR1 is LGHNT and CDR2 is FRNRAP. Trimming took off 7 bases at V and 9 bases at J, with 16 bases between the two ends. The CDR3 is 13 residues long. Here the CDR3 DNA reads TGTGCTAGTGCCCTCGGGGGGACTCGGCCCCAGCATTTT. Translation: CASALGGTRPQHF.

This clone was seen more than once but under ten times. CDR3 residues: CASRDQGTNEKLFF. The CDR3 DNA reads as TGCGCCAGCCGTGACCAGGGGACTAATGAAAAACTGTTTTTT. The chain links TRBV5-1 to TRBJ1-4, with a possible D match to TRBD1 (6 bases). With 7 bases removed from V and 2 bases from J, the gap between germline ends came to 12 bases. CDR1 is SGHRS and CDR2 is YFSETQ in the germline V gene. The CDR3 is 14 amino acids.